Shown below are 7 T cell receptor beta chains from a single sample sequenced in a study of glioma-infiltrating T cells. Amplification of TCR alpha and beta CDR3 regions from RNA used iRepertoire nested multiplex PCR. TCRdb processed the multiplex PCR reads anew with MiXCR; each CDR3 protein has one entry. The table shows roughly 130,000 distinct CDR3 sequences, with about 25% occurring only once. Input material: glioma tissue, nonneoplastic brain tissue, or PBMCs (not recorded which). The source of these receptors is a human donor with low-grade glioma or glioblastoma, undergoing nonglioma brain surgery, or in good health (not recorded which).

The V call is TRBV24-1, the J call TRBJ1-1; tentatively, D is TRBD1 (6 bases). This CDR3 contains 14 residues. Trimming took off 5 bases at V and 5 bases at J, with 14 bases between the two ends. In germline, CDR1 is KGHDR, CDR2 SFDVKD. In DNA form, the CDR3 reads TGTGCCACCAGTGGTGTGGGGGCCGGGACTGAAGCTTTCTTT. Amino acids: CATSGVGAGTEAFF.

The chain couples TRBV12-3 or TRBV12-4 to TRBJ2-1; 14 bases are a match to TRBD2. The CDR3 loop spans 20 amino acids. Unmatched junction bases numbered 9, after V lost 2 bases and J lost 0 bases. The CDR3 region is CASSLRGLAGGQSSYNEQFF. For the CDR3, the DNA is TGTGCCAGCAGTTTAAGAGGACTAGCGGGGGGCCAGAGCTCCTACAATGAGCAGTTCTTC.

V gene TRBV6-6 combines with J gene TRBJ2-1; 11 bases align to TRBD2. The CDR3 loop spans 15 amino acids. Germline CDR1 and CDR2: MNHNY and SVGAGI (reference sequence). V gave up 2 bases and J gave up 5 bases; unmatched junction bases: 2. The CDR3, as DNA: TGTGCCAGCAGTTACGTAGCGGGGGGGAACAATGAGCAGTTCTTC. It translates to CASSYVAGGNNEQFF.

Notes on this clonotype: The germline gene is not matched at one end of the junction; a read error may be the cause. This sequence joins TRBV6-1 and TRBJ2-1; 12 positions match TRBD2. Germline loops: CDR1 MNHNS, CDR2 SASEGT. CDR3 length: 18 amino acids. The CDR3 loop is CASSGTDPSGGAINGQFF. The CDR3 DNA follows: TGTGCCAGCAGCGGAACCGACCCTAGCGGGGGGGCCATAAATGGGCAGTTCTTC.

The V and J genes are TRBV7-2 and TRBJ1-2; D is undetermined. The CDR3 consists of 15 residues. The V and J ends lost 5 bases and 0 bases respectively, with 13 bases between them. CDR1 SGHTA and CDR2 FQGNSA come from the germline V gene. For the CDR3, the DNA is TGTGCCAGCAGCCGAGGGCCCAGCCCTAACTATGGCTACACCTTC. Its translation: CASSRGPSPNYGYTF.

This clonotype came up many times. The chain couples TRBV20-1 to TRBJ1-1, with TRBD1 matching 8 bases. CDR3 length: 13 amino acids. Germline V gene sequence: CDR1 DFQATT, CDR2 SNEGSKA (reference sequence). V lost 0 bases to trimming and J lost 6 bases; unmatched junction nucleotides: 3. In nucleotides, the CDR3 is TGCAGTGCTAGAGATGGGACAGGCCCTGAAGCTTTCTTT. Encoded protein: CSARDGTGPEAFF.

This clonotype showed up just a few times. The rearrangement links TRBV7-8 to TRBJ1-5; D remains ambiguous. Germline CDR1 is SGHVS and CDR2 is FQNEAQ. This CDR3 region has 13 residues. V gave up 2 bases and J gave up 3 bases, with 5 bases separating them. Here the CDR3 DNA reads TGTGCCAGCAGCTTAACGGACAATCAGCCCCAGCATTTT. Protein sequence: CASSLTDNQPQHF.